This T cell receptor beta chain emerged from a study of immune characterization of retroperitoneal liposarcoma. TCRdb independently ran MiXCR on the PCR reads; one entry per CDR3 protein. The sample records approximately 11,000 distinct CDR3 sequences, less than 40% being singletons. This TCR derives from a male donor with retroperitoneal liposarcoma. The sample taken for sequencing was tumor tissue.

CDR3 amino acids: CASSLDSGGASDTQYF. The CDR3 DNA is TGTGCCAGCAGCTTAGACAGCGGGGGGGCATCAGATACGCAGTATTTT. The rearrangement links TRBV7-2 to TRBJ2-3; 10 nucleotides line up with TRBD2. Germline V gene sequence: CDR1 SGHTA, CDR2 FQGNSA. The CDR3 length is 16 residues. J was trimmed by 4 bases and V by 1 base; bases with no gene match: 5.